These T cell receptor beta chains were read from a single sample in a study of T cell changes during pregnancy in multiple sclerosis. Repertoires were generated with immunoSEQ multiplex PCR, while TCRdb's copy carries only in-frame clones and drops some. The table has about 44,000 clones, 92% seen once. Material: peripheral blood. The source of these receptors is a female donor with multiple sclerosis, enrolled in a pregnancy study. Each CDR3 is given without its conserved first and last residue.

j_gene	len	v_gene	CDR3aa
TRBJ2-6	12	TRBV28	ASSRHSGANVLT
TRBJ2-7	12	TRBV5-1	ASSLSQGFYEQY
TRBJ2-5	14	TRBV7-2	ASSLGGHRAGETQY
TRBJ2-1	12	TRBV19	ASSPLDRGDEQF
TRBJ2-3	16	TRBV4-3	ASSQGVSGPQTRDTQY
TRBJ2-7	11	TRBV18	ASSPPSVNEQY
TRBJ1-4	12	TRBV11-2	ASSVGQGSEKLF
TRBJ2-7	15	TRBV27	ASSLDHLAGGPYEQY
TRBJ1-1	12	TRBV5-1	ASSLVRGNTEAF
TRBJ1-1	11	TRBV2	ASSKGSNTEAF
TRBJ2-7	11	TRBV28	ASKGQGLYEQY
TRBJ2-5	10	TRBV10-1	ASSSGGETQY
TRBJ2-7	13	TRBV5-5	ASSPPGHGNYEQY
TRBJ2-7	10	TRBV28	ASRGDNYEQY
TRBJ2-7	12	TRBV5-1	ASSERHNSYEQY
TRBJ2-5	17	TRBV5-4	ASSRSNGGLAGSFETQY
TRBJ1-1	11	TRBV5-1	ASSLQGATEAF
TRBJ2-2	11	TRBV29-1	SVEQASTGELF
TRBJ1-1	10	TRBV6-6	ASTLGGSEAF
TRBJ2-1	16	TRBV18	ASSPPLQSGISYNEQF
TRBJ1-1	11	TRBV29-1	SVGAGQNTEAF
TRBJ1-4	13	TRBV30	AWSVRWGPNEKLF
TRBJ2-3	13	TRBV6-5	ASTRNGGGTDTQY
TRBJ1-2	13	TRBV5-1	ASSLAAGLGYGYT
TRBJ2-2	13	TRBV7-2	ASSLGQGTTGELF
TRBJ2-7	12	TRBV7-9	ASSFGREDYEQY
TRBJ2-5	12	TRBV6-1	ASTIGQGEETQY
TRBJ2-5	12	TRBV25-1	ASSEFEGRETQY
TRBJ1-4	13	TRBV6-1	ASRERRGGKEKLF
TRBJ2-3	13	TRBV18	ASSPPEEGTDTQY
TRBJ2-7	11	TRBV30	AWSLTRLYEQY
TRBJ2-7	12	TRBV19	ASSSSGMTYEQY
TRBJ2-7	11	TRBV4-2	ASSPTSQPEQY
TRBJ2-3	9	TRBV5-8	ASSTRDRRY
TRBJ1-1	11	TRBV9	ASTDDRGTEAF